One and the same sample provided the 12 T cell receptor beta chains below, sequenced in a study of blood T cell repertoires in COVID-19. Assay: immunoSEQ multiplex PCR; the TCRdb copy retains only in-frame clones and omits some. The sample contains under 150,000 clones, 88% of which appear only once. Material for sequencing was peripheral blood. The receptor source for this set is a human donor in a cohort sampled during active COVID-19.

The chain combines TRBV5-1 with TRBJ1-3; D perhaps matches TRBD1 (5 bases). The ends were cut back, 4 bases at V and 0 bases at J, with 14 bases in the middle. The CDR3 is made up of 16 amino acids. Germline CDR1 SGHRS, CDR2 YFSETQ. CDR3 in amino acids: CASSPGRGSSGNTIYF. The CDR3 coding sequence is TGCGCCAGCAGCCCCGGGAGGGGCAGCTCTGGAAACACCATATATTTT.

This clone has a single count. V is TRBV14 and J is TRBJ2-2; TRBD1 aligns across 7 bases. The CDR3 is made up of 16 amino acids. V was pared by 3 bases and J by 5 bases, with 9 bases of the junction left unmatched. The germline gives CDR1 SGHDN, CDR2 FVKESK. DNA of the CDR3: TGTGCCAGCAGCCACGAGGGGGCCCCGTATACCGGGGAGCTGTTTTTT. Translation gives CASSHEGAPYTGELFF.

The CDR3 DNA sequence: TGTGCCAGCAGGGCGGATTCACCCCTCCACTTT. Translated, it gives CASRADSPLHF. The chain joins TRBV2 to TRBJ1-6, with D uncertain. The germline V gene encodes CDR1 SNHLY and CDR2 FYNNEI. The CDR3 is 11 residues long. V was pared by 6 bases and J by 8 bases, with 5 bases between.

DNA of the CDR3: TGCGCCAGCAGCTTAGGAGGCAGCACAGATACGCAGTATTTT. Translating it yields CASSLGGSTDTQYF. This chain links TRBV5-1 with TRBJ2-3, with a weak D call TRBD2 (5 bases). Trimming took 2 bases from V and 0 from J, leaving 7 bases between them. The CDR3 has 14 residues. From germline, CDR1 is SGHRS and CDR2 YFSETQ.

V gene TRBV5-1 combines with J gene TRBJ1-4; 8 bases are a match to TRBD1. J lost 8 bases, V lost 3 bases, and 6 bases had no gene match. CDR1 and CDR2 from the germline V gene are SGHRS and YFSETQ. CDR3 size: 14 residues. CDR3 in amino acids: CASSSGQGREKLFF. The DNA of the CDR3 is TGCGCCAGCAGCTCCGGACAGGGACGCGAAAAACTGTTTTTT.

The V gene is TRBV2, the J gene TRBJ2-3, with 12 bases matching TRBD1. CDR3 length: 15 amino acids. CDR1 is SNHLY and CDR2 is FYNNEI in the germline V gene. With V trimmed by 6 bases and J by 2 bases, 3 bases remained unmatched. Here the CDR3 DNA reads TGTGCCAGCAGGCCGGGACAGGGGGCCACAGATACGCAGTATTTT. It encodes CASRPGQGATDTQYF.

This chain uses TRBV27 with TRBJ1-1; 8 bases line up with TRBD1. Germline assignment: CDR1 MNHEY and CDR2 SMNVEV (reference sequence). V was pared by 3 bases and J by 1 base, with 4 bases of the junction left unmatched. This CDR3 is 15 amino acids long. The CDR3 loop reads CASSFGGQANTEAFF. The DNA for the CDR3 is TGTGCCAGCAGTTTTGGGGGACAGGCGAACACTGAAGCTTTCTTT.

This clone was counted a single time. The rearrangement joins TRBV21-1 to TRBJ2-1; TRBD1, the table's D call, was not compared with the DNA. TRBV21-1 is deemed a pseudogene. The CDR3 totals 14 residues. CDR3 sequence: CASSLDREGNEQFF. The CDR3 DNA sequence: TGTGCCAGCAGCCTGGACAGGGAGGGCAATGAGCAGTTCTTC.

The V call is TRBV3-1 (or the pseudogene TRBV3-2), the J call TRBJ2-3; 7 bases are a match to TRBD2. Trimming cost V 5 bases and J 0 bases; bases outside gene matches: 5. There are 15 residues in the CDR3. Germline CDR1 is LGHDT and CDR2 is YNNKEL (reference sequence). This chain's CDR3 is CASSSRLASTDTQYF. The CDR3 DNA follows: TGTGCCAGCAGCTCACGACTAGCCAGCACAGATACGCAGTATTTT.

The chain carries TRBV5-1 and TRBJ2-7, with TRBD2 as a possible D gene (6 bases). CDR3 length equals 14 residues. The V end lost 4 bases, the J end lost 4 bases, and 15 bases lay between the germline ends. Germline CDR1 reads SGHRS; CDR2 reads YFSETQ. CDR3 coding DNA: TGCGCCAGCAGCAGCGGGCAAGTTGTATACGAGCAGTACTTC. This codes for CASSSGQVVYEQYF.

The gene calls are TRBV7-8 and TRBJ2-7, with D maybe TRBD1 (5 bases). The CDR3 runs to 14 residues. Trimming removed 5 bases from V and 3 bases from J, with 14 bases in between. Germline lookup yields CDR1 SGHVS and CDR2 FQNEAQ. The CDR3 DNA reads TGTGCCAGCAGCCCGGTGGGGCAGAGCTACGAGCAGTACTTC. Residues: CASSPVGQSYEQYF.

In this sample, this clone turned up once. J is TRBJ2-1 and V is TRBV5-1; weak D call: TRBD1 (5 bases). CDR3 size: 18 residues. V was trimmed by 0 bases and J by 3 bases, leaving 19 bases between them. Germline-derived CDR1 and CDR2 are SGHRS and YFSETQ. CDR3: CASSLAGASAGFYNEQFF. Here the CDR3 DNA reads TGCGCCAGCAGCTTGGCCGGCGCGTCGGCAGGGTTCTACAATGAGCAGTTCTTC.